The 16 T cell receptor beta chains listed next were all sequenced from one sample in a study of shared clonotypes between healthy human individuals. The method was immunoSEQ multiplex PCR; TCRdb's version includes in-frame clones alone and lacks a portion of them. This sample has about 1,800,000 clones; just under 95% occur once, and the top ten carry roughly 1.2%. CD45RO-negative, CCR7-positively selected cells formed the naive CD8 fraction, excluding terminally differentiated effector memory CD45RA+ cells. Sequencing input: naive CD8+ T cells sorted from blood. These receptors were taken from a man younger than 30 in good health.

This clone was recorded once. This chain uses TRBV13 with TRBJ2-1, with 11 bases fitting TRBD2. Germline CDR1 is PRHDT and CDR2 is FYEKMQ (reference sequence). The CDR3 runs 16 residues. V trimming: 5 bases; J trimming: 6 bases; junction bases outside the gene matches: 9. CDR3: CASSPRLAGSPNEQFF. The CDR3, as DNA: TGTGCCAGCAGCCCCCGACTAGCGGGATCCCCCAATGAGCAGTTCTTC.

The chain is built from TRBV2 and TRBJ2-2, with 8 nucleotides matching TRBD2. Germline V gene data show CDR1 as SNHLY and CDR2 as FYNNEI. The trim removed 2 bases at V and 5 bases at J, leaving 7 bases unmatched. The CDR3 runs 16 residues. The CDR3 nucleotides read TGTGCCAGCAGTGAATTGGCGCTAGCGGGTACCGGGGAGCTGTTTTTT. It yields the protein CASSELALAGTGELFF. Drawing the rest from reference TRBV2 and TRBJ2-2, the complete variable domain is EPEVTQTPSHQVTQMGQEVILRCVPISNHLYFYWYRQILGQKVEFLVSFYNNEISEKSEIFDDQFSVERPDGSNFTLKIRSTKLEDSAMYFCASSELALAGTGELFFGEGSRLTVL.

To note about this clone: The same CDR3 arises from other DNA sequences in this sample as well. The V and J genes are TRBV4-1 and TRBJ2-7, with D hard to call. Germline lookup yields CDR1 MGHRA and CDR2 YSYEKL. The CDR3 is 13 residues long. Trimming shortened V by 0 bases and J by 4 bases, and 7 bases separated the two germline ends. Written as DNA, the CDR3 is TGCGCCAGCAGCCAAGATGTTGCTTACGAGCAGTACTTC. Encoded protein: CASSQDVAYEQYF.

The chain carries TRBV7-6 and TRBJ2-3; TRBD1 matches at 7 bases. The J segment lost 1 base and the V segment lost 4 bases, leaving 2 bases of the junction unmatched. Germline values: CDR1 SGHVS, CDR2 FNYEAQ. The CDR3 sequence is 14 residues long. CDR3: CASSSQGGTDTQYF. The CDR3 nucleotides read TGTGCCAGCAGCTCCCAGGGGGGCACAGATACGCAGTATTTT.

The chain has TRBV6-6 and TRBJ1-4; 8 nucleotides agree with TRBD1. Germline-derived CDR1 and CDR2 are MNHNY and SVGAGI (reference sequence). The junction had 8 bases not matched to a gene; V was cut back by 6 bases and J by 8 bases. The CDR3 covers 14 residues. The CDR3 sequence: CASRNDRGGEKLFF. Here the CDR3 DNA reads TGTGCCAGCAGGAACGACAGGGGAGGAGAAAAACTGTTTTTT.

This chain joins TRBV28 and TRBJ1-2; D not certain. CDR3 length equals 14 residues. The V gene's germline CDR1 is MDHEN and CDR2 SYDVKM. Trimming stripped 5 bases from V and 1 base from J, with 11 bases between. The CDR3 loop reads CASSMTFGNYGYTF. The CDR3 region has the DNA TGTGCCAGCAGTATGACGTTTGGTAACTATGGCTACACCTTC.

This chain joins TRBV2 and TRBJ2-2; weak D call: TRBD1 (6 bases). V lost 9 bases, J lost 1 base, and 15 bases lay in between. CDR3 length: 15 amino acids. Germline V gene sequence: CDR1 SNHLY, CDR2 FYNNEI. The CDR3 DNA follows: TGTGCCAGGGCACAGGGCCGTTTGAACACCGGGGAGCTGTTTTTT. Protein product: CARAQGRLNTGELFF.

Written as DNA, the CDR3 is TGTGCCAGCAGCAGGGGACTGCACGGGGGCAATCAGCCCCAGCATTTT. Residues: CASSRGLHGGNQPQHF. This rearrangement joins TRBV21-1 to TRBJ1-5. TRBV21-1 is a pseudogene. The CDR3 has 16 residues.

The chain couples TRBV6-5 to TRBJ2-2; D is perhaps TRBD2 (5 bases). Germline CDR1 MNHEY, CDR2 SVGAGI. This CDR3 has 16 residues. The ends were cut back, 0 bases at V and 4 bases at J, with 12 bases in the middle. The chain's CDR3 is CASSYSLAIVTGELFF. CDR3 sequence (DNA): TGTGCCAGCAGTTACTCCCTAGCTATCGTCACCGGGGAGCTGTTTTTT.

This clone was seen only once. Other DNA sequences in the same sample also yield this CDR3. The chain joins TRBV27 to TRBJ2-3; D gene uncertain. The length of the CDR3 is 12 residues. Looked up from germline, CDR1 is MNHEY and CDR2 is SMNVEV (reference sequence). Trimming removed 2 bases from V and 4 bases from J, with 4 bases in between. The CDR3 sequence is CASSLNADTQYF. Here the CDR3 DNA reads TGTGCCAGCAGTTTAAACGCAGATACGCAGTATTTT.

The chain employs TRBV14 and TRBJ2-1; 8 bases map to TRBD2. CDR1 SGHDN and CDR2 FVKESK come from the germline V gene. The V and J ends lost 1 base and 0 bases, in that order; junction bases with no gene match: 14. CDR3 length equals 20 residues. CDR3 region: CASSQGGLGLASLSYNEQFF. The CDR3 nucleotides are TGTGCCAGCAGCCAAGGGGGCCTCGGACTAGCCTCCCTCTCCTACAATGAGCAGTTCTTC.

In DNA, the CDR3 is TGCGCCAGCAGCCAAGACAGGTTTGCGGTAGGGGGAACGGGGCAGTACTTC. Residues: CASSQDRFAVGGTGQYF. V is TRBV4-1 and J is TRBJ2-7; a weak D match, TRBD1 (6 bases). The CDR3 loop spans 17 amino acids. The germline V gene encodes CDR1 MGHRA and CDR2 YSYEKL. Trimming removed 0 bases from V and 9 bases from J, with 24 bases in between.

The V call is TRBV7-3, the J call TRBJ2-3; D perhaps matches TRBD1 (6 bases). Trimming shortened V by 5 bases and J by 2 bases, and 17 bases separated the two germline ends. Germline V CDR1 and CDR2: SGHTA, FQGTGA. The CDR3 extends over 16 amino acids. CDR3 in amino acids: CASSLMGQGTTDTQYF. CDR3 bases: TGTGCCAGCAGCCTCATGGGCCAGGGGACCACAGATACGCAGTATTTT.

CDR3 coding DNA: TGTGCCAGCAGTTATACTGGACTAGCGGGGGGTGGCAATGAGCAGTTCTTC. Its protein product is CASSYTGLAGGGNEQFF. The chain joins TRBV13 to TRBJ2-1; 14 bases fit TRBD2. The CDR3 is 17 residues long. Germline V CDR1 and CDR2: PRHDT, FYEKMQ (reference sequence). V lost 6 bases to trimming and J lost 6 bases; unmatched junction nucleotides: 10.

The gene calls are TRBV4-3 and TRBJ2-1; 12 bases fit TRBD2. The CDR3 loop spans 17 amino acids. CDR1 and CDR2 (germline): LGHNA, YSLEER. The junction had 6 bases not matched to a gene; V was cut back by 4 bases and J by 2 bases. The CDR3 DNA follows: TGCGCCAGCAGCCGGATACTAGCGGGAGGTCCCTACAATGAGCAGTTCTTC. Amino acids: CASSRILAGGPYNEQFF.

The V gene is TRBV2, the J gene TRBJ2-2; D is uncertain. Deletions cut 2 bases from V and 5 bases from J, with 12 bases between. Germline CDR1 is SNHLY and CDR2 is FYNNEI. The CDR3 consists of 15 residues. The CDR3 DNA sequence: TGTGCCAGCAGTGAACCACAGACCGGGACCGGGGAGCTGTTTTTT. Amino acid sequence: CASSEPQTGTGELFF.